This TCR beta chain originates from a study of Graves' ophthalmopathy and Graves' hyperthyroidism. Overall study: Peripheral blood sampling occurred at initial diagnosis, before any treatment.

From RNA, the CDR3 regions of TCR beta chains were amplified and sequenced. Second-round multiplex PCR followed a first-round RT-PCR using HTBI primers. TCRdb itself ran the multiplex PCR reads through MiXCR, one entry per CDR3 protein. The sample has hundreds of thousands of distinct CDR3 sequences, just over 40% seen once. V was shortened by 5 bases and J by 3 bases, with 11 bases between the two germline ends. The CDR3 is made up of 13 amino acids. Per the germline V gene, CDR1 is MGHRA and CDR2 is YSYEKL. The clonotype was recovered from an adult man with Graves' ophthalmopathy. This chain joins TRBV4-1 and TRBJ2-7; D possibly corresponds to TRBD2 (6 bases). Sequenced: peripheral blood. In DNA form, the CDR3 reads TGCGCCAGCAGCAATAGGGGACTCTACGAGCAGTACTTC. Translating gives CASSNRGLYEQYF.